The 21 T cell receptor beta chains listed next were all sequenced from one sample in a study of cytomegalovirus exposure and HLA in healthy donors. Primers for the PCR totalled 60 Vbeta and 13 Jbeta. Data came from immunoSEQ multiplex PCR; TCRdb stores just in-frame clones and leaves some out. The sample includes more than 100,000 clones, over 70% of them seen just once. Sequences were obtained from PBMCs. The receptors here all came from a man between 50 and 59 years old in good health and CMV-seropositive.

V usage is TRBV6-1 and J usage is TRBJ2-3, with D possibly TRBD2 on 5 matching bases. Germline CDR1 is MNHNS and CDR2 is SASEGT. The CDR3 extends over 14 amino acids. The ends were cut back, 4 bases at V and 3 bases at J, with 11 bases in the middle. CDR3 protein: CASSGAPGTDTQYF. DNA for the CDR3: TGTGCCAGCAGTGGGGCCCCGGGGACAGATACGCAGTATTTT.

For this clone: The junction shows a germline mismatch at one end, possibly a read error. This rearrangement joins TRBV7-9 to TRBJ2-1; 8 bases agree with TRBD2. CDR1 is SEHNR, CDR2 FQNEAQ, per germline (reference sequence). CDR3 length: 15 amino acids. CDR3 bases: TGTTCCAGCAGCTTAACAGCGGGAGTAGATAATGAGCAGTTCTTC. Its translation: CSSSLTAGVDNEQFF.

The CDR3 nucleotides are TGCGCCAGCAGCTCCCTCCCGGGAATCTCCTACGAGCAGTACTTC. It codes for CASSSLPGISYEQYF. The V gene is TRBV5-1, the J gene TRBJ2-7, with TRBD2 as a possible D gene (5 bases). Germline V gene data show CDR1 as SGHRS and CDR2 as YFSETQ. This CDR3 contains 15 residues. Trimming shortened V by 3 bases and J by 0 bases, and 13 bases separated the two germline ends.

This clone has a single count. The chain recombines TRBV28 with TRBJ2-7; 9 bases agree with TRBD2. The germline gives CDR1 MDHEN, CDR2 SYDVKM. With 6 bases clipped from V and 2 bases from J, the junction kept 8 bases outside the gene matches. This CDR3 is built from 15 residues. The CDR3: CASSILAGTTYEQYF. CDR3 DNA: TGTGCCAGCAGCATTCTAGCGGGGACTACCTACGAGCAGTACTTC.

The chain couples TRBV6-1 to TRBJ2-1; 10 nucleotides match TRBD1. Germline CDR1 MNHNS, CDR2 SASEGT. This CDR3 contains 15 residues. V trimming: 8 bases; J trimming: 10 bases; junction bases outside the gene matches: 14. CDR3 amino acids: CASQLPRQGAREQFF. In DNA form, the CDR3 reads TGTGCCAGCCAACTACCGAGACAGGGGGCGAGGGAGCAGTTCTTC.

The chain uses TRBV5-1 and TRBJ2-7; D might be TRBD2 (7 bases). Trimming removed 2 bases at V and 6 bases at J, with 12 bases between. The CDR3 is made up of 13 amino acids. Germline CDR1 and CDR2: SGHRS and YFSETQ. CDR3 DNA: TGCGCCAGCAGCTTTGAAGGGGGGGGCGAGCAGTACTTC. Its translation is CASSFEGGGEQYF.

This clone was seen more than once but under ten times. V and J are TRBV10-3 and TRBJ1-1; 7 bases map to TRBD1. V was clipped by 0 bases and J by 4 bases; unmatched bases: 8. CDR1 is ENHRY and CDR2 is SYGVKD in the germline V gene. This CDR3 is built from 16 residues. The CDR3 DNA follows: TGTGCCATCAGTGAGTCACAAGGCAGGGGGGCCACTGAAGCTTTCTTT. Translated: CAISESQGRGATEAFF.

This clone occurred a few times. The gene calls are TRBV30 and TRBJ2-7, with 10 bases fitting TRBD2. Germline loops: CDR1 GTSNPN, CDR2 SVGIG (reference sequence). CDR3 length equals 11 residues. J was trimmed by 9 bases and V by 4 bases; bases with no gene match: 3. The CDR3 DNA reads as TGTGCCTGGACTAGCGGGAGTGTGCAGTACTTC. Encoded protein: CAWTSGSVQYF. Based on the CDR3 plus reference TRBV30 and TRBJ2-7, the full variable domain is SQTIHQWPATLVQPVGSPLSLECTVEGTSNPNLYWYRQAAGRGLQLLFYSVGIGQISSEVPQNLSASRPQDRQFILSSKKLLLSDSGFYLCAWTSGSVQYFGPGTRLTVT.

The rearrangement joins TRBV23-1 to TRBJ2-5, with D hard to call. TRBV23-1 is noted as an ORF with a role that remains uncertain. The CDR3 contains 17 residues. V lost 1 base and J 5 bases, leaving 20 bases between the germline ends. CDR3 region: CASSQYSESSVRETQYF. DNA of the CDR3: TGCGCCAGCAGTCAATATTCCGAATCCTCGGTCCGGGAGACCCAGTACTTC.

In its sample, this clone was seen once. The chain joins TRBV19 to TRBJ2-1; possible D gene TRBD2, 6 bases. This CDR3 comprises 15 residues. V was trimmed by 4 bases and J by 3 bases, leaving 13 bases between them. Per germline, CDR1 LNHDA and CDR2 SQIVND (reference sequence). CDR3 bases: TGTGCCAGTAGTACCATAGCGGCTTACTACAATGAGCAGTTCTTC. It codes for CASSTIAAYYNEQFF. Based on the CDR3 plus reference TRBV19 and TRBJ2-1, the full variable domain is DGGITQSPKYLFRKEGQNVTLSCEQNLNHDAMYWYRQDPGQGLRLIYYSQIVNDFQKGDIAEGYSVSREKKESFPLTVTSAQKNPTAFYLCASSTIAAYYNEQFFGPGTRLTVL.

The chain links TRBV7-3 to TRBJ2-1, with TRBD2 identical over 8 bases. V was pared by 5 bases and J by 3 bases, with 6 bases of the junction left unmatched. Germline V gene sequence: CDR1 SGHTA, CDR2 FQGTGA. The CDR3 loop spans 15 amino acids. The CDR3 bases are TGTGCCAGCAGCCCAAGCGGGAGTCGCTACAATGAGCAGTTCTTC. Amino acid sequence: CASSPSGSRYNEQFF. Using reference TRBV7-3 and TRBJ2-1 for the parts outside the CDR3, the full variable domain is GAGVSQTPSNKVTEKGKYVELRCDPISGHTALYWYRQSLGQGPEFLIYFQGTGAADDSGLPNDRFFAVRPEGSVSTLKIQRTERGDSAVYLCASSPSGSRYNEQFFGPGTRLTVL.

The sample holds a few counts of this clone. The CDR3 region is CASSPPGGSGTGELFF. The DNA of the CDR3 is TGTGCCAGCTCACCACCGGGCGGGAGTGGCACCGGGGAGCTGTTTTTT. This rearrangement joins TRBV18 to TRBJ2-2; 7 nucleotides align to TRBD2. Germline-derived CDR1 and CDR2 are KGHSH and LQKENI. The CDR3 is 16 residues long. V lost 0 bases, J lost 4 bases, and 5 bases stayed unmatched.

This clone turned up a few times. The chain combines TRBV30 with TRBJ2-2; the D gene is possibly TRBD1 (5 bases). With 0 bases removed from V and 0 bases from J, the gap between germline ends came to 8 bases. This CDR3 is built from 15 residues. CDR1 is GTSNPN and CDR2 is SVGIG in the germline V gene (reference sequence). The CDR3 reads CAWSVQETNTGELFF. The DNA for the CDR3 is TGTGCCTGGAGTGTACAGGAGACGAACACCGGGGAGCTGTTTTTT.

V gene TRBV9 combines with J gene TRBJ2-1, with 7 bases that match TRBD2. V lost 4 bases and J lost 6; bases outside the gene matches: 4. This CDR3 comprises 13 residues. Per germline, CDR1 SGDLS and CDR2 YYNGEE. DNA for the CDR3: TGTGCCAGCAGCAACTGGGGGGGCAATGAGCAGTTCTTC. As protein: CASSNWGGNEQFF. Supplemented by reference TRBV9 and TRBJ2-1, the full variable domain reads DSGVTQTPKHLITATGQRVTLRCSPRSGDLSVYWYQQSLDQGLQFLIQYYNGEERAKGNILERFSAQQFPDLHSELNLSSLELGDSALYFCASSNWGGNEQFFGPGTRLTVL.

The chain uses TRBV5-6 and TRBJ2-1; possibly TRBD2 for D (5 bases). V was clipped by 0 bases and J by 8 bases, with 12 bases between them. The CDR3 totals 14 residues. Germline values: CDR1 SGHDT, CDR2 YYEEEE. The CDR3 DNA follows: TGTGCCAGCAGCTTGGGGGCTAGCAAGTATGAGCAGTTCTTC. Protein product: CASSLGASKYEQFF.

This clone showed up just a few times. This rearrangement joins TRBV15 to TRBJ2-5; 9 nucleotides match TRBD2. The CDR3 is 16 amino acids. V shed 3 bases, J shed 5 bases, and the junction held 10 bases outside the gene matches. The germline V gene encodes CDR1 LNHNV and CDR2 YYDKDF (reference sequence). CDR3 in amino acids: CATSSGSGSGGETQYF. For the CDR3, the DNA is TGTGCCACCAGCAGCGGTAGCGGGAGTGGGGGGGAGACCCAGTACTTC. Drawing the rest from reference TRBV15 and TRBJ2-5, the complete variable domain is DAMVIQNPRYQVTQFGKPVTLSCSQTLNHNVMYWYQQKSSQAPKLLFHYYDKDFNNEADTPDNFQSRRPNTSFCFLDIRSPGLGDTAMYLCATSSGSGSGGETQYFGPGTRLLVL.

This clone has only one observation. This chain links TRBV28 with TRBJ2-1, with 10 bases aligning to TRBD2. The ends lost 4 bases at V and 4 bases at J; junction bases unmatched: 4. CDR3 length: 15 amino acids. Germline-derived CDR1 and CDR2 are MDHEN and SYDVKM. CDR3 sequence (DNA): TGTGCCAGCAGTTCAAGTAGCGGGGGGTACAATGAGCAGTTCTTC. Encoded protein: CASSSSSGGYNEQFF. The full variable domain, with the rest looked up from reference TRBV28 and TRBJ2-1, is DVKVTQSSRYLVKRTGEKVFLECVQDMDHENMFWYRQDPGLGLRLIYFSYDVKMKEKGDIPEGYSVSREKKERFSLILESASTNQTSMYLCASSSSSGGYNEQFFGPGTRLTVL.

This chain joins TRBV9 and TRBJ2-1; TRBD1 is a possible D gene (5 bases). There are 12 residues in the CDR3. CDR1 is SGDLS, CDR2 YYNGEE, per germline. V lost 4 bases and J 8 bases, leaving 10 bases between the germline ends. CDR3 loop: CASSMGHDEQFF. The CDR3 nucleotides are TGTGCCAGCAGCATGGGGCACGATGAGCAGTTCTTC.

The chain joins TRBV5-1 to TRBJ2-6; a weak D match, TRBD1 (6 bases). CDR1 is SGHRS, CDR2 YFSETQ, per germline. The CDR3 covers 14 residues. V lost 4 bases and J lost 4, with 9 bases in between. The CDR3 sequence is CASSAGDGANVLTF. CDR3 bases: TGCGCCAGCAGCGCAGGGGACGGGGCCAACGTCCTGACTTTC.

The J gene is TRBJ1-1, the V gene TRBV27; no reliable D call. The CDR3 has 13 residues. V was trimmed by 3 bases and J by 0 bases, leaving 5 bases between them. The germline V gene has CDR1 MNHEY and CDR2 SMNVEV (reference sequence). The DNA for the CDR3 is TGTGCCAGCAGTTTTCTTCTGAACACTGAAGCTTTCTTT. It yields the protein CASSFLLNTEAFF.

This clone was detected a few times. The chain links TRBV23-1 to TRBJ2-1; D is uncertain. TRBV23-1 falls under the ORF class, with uncertain function. The V end lost 0 bases, the J end lost 3 bases, and 18 bases lay between the germline ends. The CDR3 runs 18 residues. CDR3 in amino acids: CASSQSLLVPYYYNEQFF. DNA of the CDR3: TGCGCCAGCAGTCAATCGTTATTAGTACCGTACTACTACAATGAGCAGTTCTTC.